This T cell receptor beta chain was retrieved from a study of PD-1 blockade in classical Hodgkin lymphoma. Documented time point: cycle 4 day 1 (C4D1), after more than 5 weeks of nivolumab. Exposure to brentuximab vedotin varied, and each patient had relapsed following autologous stem cell transplantation. Study-level results: Causes of the repertoire differences remain undefined, possibly disease activity or prior therapy.

TCRdb keeps only in-frame clones here, not all; method: immunoSEQ multiplex PCR. The sample gives nearly 20,000 clones, 76% of which show up once; about 40% is in the top ten. Judged by abundance, this clone is medium-sized. Its antigen remains unknown. This clonotype was sampled from a human donor with classical Hodgkin lymphoma. The sequenced sample was peripheral blood mononuclear cells (PBMCs), obtained before the fourth cycle of nivolumab.

CDR3 residues: CASSEGFGQYF. The CDR3 DNA is TGTGCCAGCAGTGAGGGATTCGGCCAGTACTTC. The chain is built from TRBV2 and TRBJ2-7; D gene unclear. V was pared by 3 bases and J by 10 bases, with 10 bases between. There are 11 residues in the CDR3. CDR1 SNHLY and CDR2 FYNNEI come from the germline V gene.